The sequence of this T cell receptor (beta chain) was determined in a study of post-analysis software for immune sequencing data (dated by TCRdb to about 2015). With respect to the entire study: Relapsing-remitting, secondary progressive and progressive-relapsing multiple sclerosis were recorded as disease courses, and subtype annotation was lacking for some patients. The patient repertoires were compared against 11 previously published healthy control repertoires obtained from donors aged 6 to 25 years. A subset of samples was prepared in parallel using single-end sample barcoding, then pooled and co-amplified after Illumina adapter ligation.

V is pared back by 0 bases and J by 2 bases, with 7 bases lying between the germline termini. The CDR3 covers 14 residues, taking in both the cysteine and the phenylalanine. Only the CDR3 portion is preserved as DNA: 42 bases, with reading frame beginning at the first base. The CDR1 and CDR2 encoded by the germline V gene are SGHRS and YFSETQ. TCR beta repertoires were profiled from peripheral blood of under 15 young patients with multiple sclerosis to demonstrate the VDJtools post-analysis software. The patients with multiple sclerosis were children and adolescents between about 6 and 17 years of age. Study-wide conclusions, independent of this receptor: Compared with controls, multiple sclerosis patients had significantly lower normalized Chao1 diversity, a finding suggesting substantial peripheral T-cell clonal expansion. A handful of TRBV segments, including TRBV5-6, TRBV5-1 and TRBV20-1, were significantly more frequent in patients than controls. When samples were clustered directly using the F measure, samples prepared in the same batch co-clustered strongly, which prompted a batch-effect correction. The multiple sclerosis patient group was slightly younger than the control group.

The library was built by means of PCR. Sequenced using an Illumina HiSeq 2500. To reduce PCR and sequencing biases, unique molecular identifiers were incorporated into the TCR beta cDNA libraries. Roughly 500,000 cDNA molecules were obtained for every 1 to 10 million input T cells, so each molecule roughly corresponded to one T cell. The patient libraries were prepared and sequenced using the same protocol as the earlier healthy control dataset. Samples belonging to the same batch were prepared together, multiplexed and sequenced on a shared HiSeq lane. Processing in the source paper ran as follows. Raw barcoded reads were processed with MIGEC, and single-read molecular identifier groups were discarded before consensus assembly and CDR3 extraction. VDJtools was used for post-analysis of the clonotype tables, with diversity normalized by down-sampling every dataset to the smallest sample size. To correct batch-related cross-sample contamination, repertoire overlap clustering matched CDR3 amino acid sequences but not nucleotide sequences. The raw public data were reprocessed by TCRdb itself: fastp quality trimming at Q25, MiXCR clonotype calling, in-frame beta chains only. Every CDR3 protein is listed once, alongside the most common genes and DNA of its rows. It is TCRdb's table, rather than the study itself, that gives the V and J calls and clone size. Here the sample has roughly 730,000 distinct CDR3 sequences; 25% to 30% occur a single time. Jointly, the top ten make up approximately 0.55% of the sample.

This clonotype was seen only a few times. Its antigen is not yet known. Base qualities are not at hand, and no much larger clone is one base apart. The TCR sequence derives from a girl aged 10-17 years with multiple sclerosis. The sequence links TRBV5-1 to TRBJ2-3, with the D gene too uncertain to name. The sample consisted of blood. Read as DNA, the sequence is TGCGCCAGCAGCTTGGCTGCGCCCACAGATACGCAGTATTTT. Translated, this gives CASSLAAPTDTQYF.